Below are 4 T cell receptor beta chains sequenced from a single sample in a study of blood T cell repertoires in COVID-19. The repertoire was sequenced with immunoSEQ multiplex PCR; TCRdb's copy has only in-frame clones and lacks some. Here the sample spans over 300,000 clones, around 86% being singletons. Sequencing was performed on PBMCs or T cells enriched from blood (not recorded which). Receptors originate from a woman younger than 35 who had recovered from COVID-19.

This sequence joins TRBV7-9 and TRBJ2-5; 7 bases align to TRBD1. V lost 5 bases and J lost 0; bases outside the gene matches: 9. Per the germline V gene, CDR1 is SEHNR and CDR2 is FQNEAQ (reference sequence). There are 16 residues in the CDR3. CDR3 sequence (DNA): TGTGCCAGCAGCGTAATGCTGGGACAGAACCAAGAGACCCAGTACTTC. This codes for CASSVMLGQNQETQYF. Together with reference TRBV7-9 and TRBJ2-5, the CDR3 gives the full variable domain: DTGVSQNPRHKITKRGQNVTFRCDPISEHNRLYWYRQTLGQGPEFLTYFQNEAQLEKSRLLSDRFSAERPKGSFSTLEIQRTEQGDSAMYLCASSVMLGQNQETQYFGPGTRLLVL.

This chain joins TRBV29-1 and TRBJ2-7, with D possibly TRBD2 on 6 matching bases. The germline V and J ends were trimmed by 5 bases and 6 bases, with 17 bases remaining between them. This CDR3 contains 13 residues. Germline V gene data show CDR1 as SQVTM and CDR2 as ANQGSEA. The CDR3 protein is CSVTDILGGEQYF. CDR3 in DNA: TGCAGCGTTACGGACATACTGGGAGGCGAGCAGTACTTC.

This clone was detected only once. The chain combines TRBV5-8 with TRBJ2-5; D not resolved. CDR3 size: 15 residues. The ends were cut back, 0 bases at V and 2 bases at J, with 11 bases in the middle. In germline, CDR1 is SGHTS, CDR2 YDEGEE. The CDR3 loop reads CASSLGAYPQETQYF. The CDR3 region has the DNA TGTGCCAGCAGCTTGGGGGCCTACCCACAAGAGACCCAGTACTTC.

The chain has TRBV28 and TRBJ1-4, with D unresolved. Germline-derived CDR1 and CDR2 are MDHEN and SYDVKM. The CDR3 length is 11 residues. V was shortened by 3 bases and J by 6 bases, with 2 bases between the two germline ends. CDR3 DNA sequence: TGTGCCAGCAGTTTCTATGAAAAACTGTTTTTT. Translating gives CASSFYEKLFF. Full variable domain (remainder filled in from reference TRBV28 and TRBJ1-4): DVKVTQSSRYLVKRTGEKVFLECVQDMDHENMFWYRQDPGLGLRLIYFSYDVKMKEKGDIPEGYSVSREKKERFSLILESASTNQTSMYLCASSFYEKLFFGSGTQLSVL.